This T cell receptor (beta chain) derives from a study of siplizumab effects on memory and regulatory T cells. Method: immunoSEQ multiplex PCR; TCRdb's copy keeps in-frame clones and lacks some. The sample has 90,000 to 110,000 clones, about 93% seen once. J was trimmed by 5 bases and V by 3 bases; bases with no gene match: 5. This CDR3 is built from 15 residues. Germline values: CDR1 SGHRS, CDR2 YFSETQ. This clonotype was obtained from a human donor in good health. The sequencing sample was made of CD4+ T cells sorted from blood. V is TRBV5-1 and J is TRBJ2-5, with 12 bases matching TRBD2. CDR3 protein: CASSYRTSGDETQYF. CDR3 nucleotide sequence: TGCGCCAGCAGCTACCGGACTAGCGGGGATGAGACCCAGTACTTC.